This note documents a single TCR beta chain sequence. Each and every patient relapsed after autologous stem cell transplantation, and patients got differing brentuximab vedotin exposure. The entry originates in a study of PD-1 blockade in classical Hodgkin lymphoma. The assay was immunoSEQ multiplex PCR, and TCRdb's table has in-frame clones only and misses some. The sample lists around 150,000 clones, about 81% occurring once. This clonotype originated in a human donor with classical Hodgkin lymphoma. The sample was peripheral blood mononuclear cells (PBMCs), taken before the second cycle of nivolumab.

This CDR3 is CASSLNPAINQPQHF. The DNA of the CDR3 is TGTGCCAGCAGCTTGAACCCAGCGATCAATCAGCCCCAGCATTTT. This chain uses TRBV5-6 with TRBJ1-5; D remains ambiguous. The germline V and J ends were trimmed by 1 base and 3 bases, with 11 bases remaining between them. The CDR3 extends over 15 amino acids. Germline values: CDR1 SGHDT, CDR2 YYEEEE.